Described below is a single T cell receptor beta chain sequence and its context. There is no known antigen for this receptor. No quality values exist for individual bases; no much larger clone is one base distant. Libraries were built with 5' RACE. TCRbeta was amplified by two rounds of PCR with Phusion High-Fidelity polymerase, and sample-specific barcodes were added in the primers. TCRbeta libraries were generated by template-switch cDNA synthesis with SMARTScribe reverse transcriptase and a TRBC-specific primer. After barcoding, samples were pooled and then prepared using the NEBNext Ultra DNA Library Prep Kit for Illumina. Sequencing of libraries was performed on an Illumina MiSeq with the MiSeq reagent kit v2, 300 cycles. In the original analysis: Jemultiplexer demultiplexed the reads by barcode, and MiTCR with default parameters aligned the reads. VDJtools removed non-functional sequences, and clonotypes were defined by amino acid sequence, with clonotype frequencies based on assigned sequence reads. In the clonal space homeostasis analysis, clonotypes were grouped by frequency into over-represented (0.05-1), large, medium and small bins. Clones were called with MiXCR by TCRdb after fastp trimmed the public reads at Q25, and only in-frame beta chains were retained. Rows with one shared CDR3 protein collapse into an entry with the most common genes and DNA. Here the V and J calls rest on TCRdb's processing, not on the authors' analysis. This sample has about 770 distinct CDR3 sequences in its table, and about 32% of those were observed once. The ten largest clonotypes hold roughly 25% of the sample.

Explained via the paper, the time point label denotes: before S. Paratyphi A challenge (baseline). MAIT cells, defined as Valpha7.2+ CD161+ T cells, were identified and sorted by flow cytometry. Circulating MAIT cell TCRbeta repertoires were profiled longitudinally in several volunteers who developed enteric fever after controlled oral challenge with live Salmonella Paratyphi A. Each diagnosed volunteer contributed MAIT cell samples at pre-infection, mid-infection and post-infection timepoints. A diagnosis of enteric fever was based on Paratyphi A bacteremia and/or a persistent fever above 38 degrees C that lasted longer than 12 hours. Challenged volunteers were diagnosed with infection sometime between day 4 and day 7 after challenge. For RNA extraction, 5,000 to 10,000 MAIT cells from each sample were sorted straight into RNAqueous-Micro lysis buffer. Lymphoprep gradient centrifugation was used to isolate peripheral blood mononuclear cells from blood samples and leukocyte cones. Sorting was done on either a BD FACSAria Fusion or a BD FACSAria III sorter.

This specimen belongs to a study of MAIT cells during Salmonella Paratyphi A infection (dated by TCRdb to about 2017). Context from the whole study: A single dose of 1-5x10^3 CFU of S. Paratyphi A strain NVGH308 was swallowed by adult volunteers aged 18 to 60. Starting at diagnosis, diagnosed volunteers were given ciprofloxacin 500 mg twice a day for 14 days.

Spanning cysteine to phenylalanine, the CDR3 consists of 14 amino acids. Left in the record is the CDR3 DNA by itself, 42 bases read in frame from the first base. As encoded in the germline V gene (reference sequence), CDR1 is DFQATT while CDR2 is SNEGSKA. Compared with germline, V lacks 6 bases and J lacks 0 bases; bases without a gene match: 6. Broader findings and caveats from the paper: Although the availability of volunteer samples limited sample sizes, the sizes were judged adequate for detecting differences between groups. MAIT TRBV usage was oligoclonal with a preference for TRBV20 and TRBV6, and infection appeared not to change this usage. Compared with healthy controls, diagnosed volunteers had more expansion or contraction among the top five MAIT clonotypes (about 0.54 versus 0.13), suggesting that infection reshaped the repertoire. From baseline to mid-infection, the space taken up by over-represented MAIT clonotypes dropped significantly (roughly 0.17 to 0.10), whereas no significant difference was seen post-infection.

This sequence originates from a person aged 18 to 70 who was deliberately infected with Salmonella Paratyphi A in a paratyphoid fever challenge study. The sequence is built from TRBV20-1 and TRBJ2-3; 7 bases in the middle match TRBD2. The source was MAIT cells from blood, collected at the first sampling point of the challenge study. The CDR3 region: CSASSSGSTDTQYF. In nucleotide form, the sequence is TGCAGTGCCAGCAGTAGCGGGAGCACAGATACGCAGTATTTT.